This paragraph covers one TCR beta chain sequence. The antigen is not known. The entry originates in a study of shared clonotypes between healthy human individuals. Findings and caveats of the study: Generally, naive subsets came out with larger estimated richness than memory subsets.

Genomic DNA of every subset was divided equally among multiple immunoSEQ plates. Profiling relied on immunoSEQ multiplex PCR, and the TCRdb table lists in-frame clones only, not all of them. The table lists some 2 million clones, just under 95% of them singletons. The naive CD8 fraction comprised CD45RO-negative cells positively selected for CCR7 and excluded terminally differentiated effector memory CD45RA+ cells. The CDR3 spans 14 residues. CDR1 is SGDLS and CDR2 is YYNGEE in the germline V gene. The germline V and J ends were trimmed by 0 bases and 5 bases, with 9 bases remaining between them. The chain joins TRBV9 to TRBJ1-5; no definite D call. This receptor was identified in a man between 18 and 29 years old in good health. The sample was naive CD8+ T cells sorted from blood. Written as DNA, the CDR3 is TGTGCCAGCAGCGTAGCTGGAGGGCATCAGCCCCAGCATTTT. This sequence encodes CASSVAGGHQPQHF.